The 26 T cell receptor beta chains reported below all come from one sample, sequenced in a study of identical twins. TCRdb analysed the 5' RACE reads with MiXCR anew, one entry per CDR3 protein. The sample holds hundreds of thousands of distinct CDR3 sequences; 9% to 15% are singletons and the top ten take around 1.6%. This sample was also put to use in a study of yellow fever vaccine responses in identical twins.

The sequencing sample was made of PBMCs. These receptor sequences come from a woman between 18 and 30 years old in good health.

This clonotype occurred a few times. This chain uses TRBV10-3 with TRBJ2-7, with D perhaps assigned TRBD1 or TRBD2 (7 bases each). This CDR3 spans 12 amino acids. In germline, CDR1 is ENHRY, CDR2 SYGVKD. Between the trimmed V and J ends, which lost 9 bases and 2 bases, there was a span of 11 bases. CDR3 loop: CAIQGGAYEQYF. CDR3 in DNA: TGTGCCATTCAGGGGGGGGCCTACGAGCAGTACTTC.

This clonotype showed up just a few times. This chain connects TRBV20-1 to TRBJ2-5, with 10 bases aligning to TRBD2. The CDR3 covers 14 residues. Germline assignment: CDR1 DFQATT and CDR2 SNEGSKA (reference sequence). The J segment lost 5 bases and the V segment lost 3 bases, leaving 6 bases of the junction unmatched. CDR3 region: CSASWTSGTETQYF. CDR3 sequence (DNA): TGCAGTGCTAGTTGGACTAGCGGTACGGAGACCCAGTACTTC.

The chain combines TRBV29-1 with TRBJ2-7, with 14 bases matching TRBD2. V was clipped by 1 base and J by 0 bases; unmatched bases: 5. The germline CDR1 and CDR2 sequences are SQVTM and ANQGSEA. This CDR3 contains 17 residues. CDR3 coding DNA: TGCAGCGTTGAAGGACTAGCGGGAGGGGGGAGCTCCTACGAGCAGTACTTC. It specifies CSVEGLAGGGSSYEQYF.

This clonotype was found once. The CDR3 region has the DNA TGTGCCAGCAACACAAACAATGAAAAACTGTTTTTT. It specifies CASNTNNEKLFF. This chain connects TRBV28 to TRBJ1-4; D unresolved. V was clipped by 7 bases and J by 5 bases, with 8 bases between them. CDR3 length equals 12 residues. Germline loops: CDR1 MDHEN, CDR2 SYDVKM.

The CDR3 nucleotides read TGTGCCAGCAAGGCGGACGCAACAACTAATGAAAAACTGTTTTTT. Translating gives CASKADATTNEKLFF. The chain employs TRBV2 and TRBJ1-4, with D hard to call. The V end lost 7 bases, the J end lost 0 bases, and 12 bases lay between the germline ends. CDR3 size: 15 residues. Germline V gene sequence: CDR1 SNHLY, CDR2 FYNNEI.

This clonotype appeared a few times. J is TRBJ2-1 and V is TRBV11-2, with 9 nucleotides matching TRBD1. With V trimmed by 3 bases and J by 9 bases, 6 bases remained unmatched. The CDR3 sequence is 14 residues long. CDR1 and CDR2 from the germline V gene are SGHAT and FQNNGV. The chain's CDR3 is CASSLGQGVTEQFF. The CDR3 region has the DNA TGTGCCAGCAGCTTGGGACAGGGCGTTACTGAGCAGTTCTTC.

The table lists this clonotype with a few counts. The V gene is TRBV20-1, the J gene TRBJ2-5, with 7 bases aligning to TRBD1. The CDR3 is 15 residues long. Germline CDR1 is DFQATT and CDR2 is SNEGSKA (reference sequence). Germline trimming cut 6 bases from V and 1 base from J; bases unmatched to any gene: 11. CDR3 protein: CSAQTGTEPQETQYF. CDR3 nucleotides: TGCAGTGCACAGACAGGGACCGAACCCCAAGAGACCCAGTACTTC.

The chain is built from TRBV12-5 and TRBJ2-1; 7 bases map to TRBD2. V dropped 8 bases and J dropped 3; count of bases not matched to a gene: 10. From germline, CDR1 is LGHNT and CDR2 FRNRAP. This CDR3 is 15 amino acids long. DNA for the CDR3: TGTGCTAGTTCTCAAGGGGCGGGAGTCTACAATGAGCAGTTCTTC. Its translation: CASSQGAGVYNEQFF.

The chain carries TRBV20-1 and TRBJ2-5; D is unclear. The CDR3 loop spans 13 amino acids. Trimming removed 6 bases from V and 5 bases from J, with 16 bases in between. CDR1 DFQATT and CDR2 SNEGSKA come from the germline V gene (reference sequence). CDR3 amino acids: CSAAPGSRETQYF. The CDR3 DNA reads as TGCAGTGCCGCACCGGGCTCGAGGGAGACCCAGTACTTC.

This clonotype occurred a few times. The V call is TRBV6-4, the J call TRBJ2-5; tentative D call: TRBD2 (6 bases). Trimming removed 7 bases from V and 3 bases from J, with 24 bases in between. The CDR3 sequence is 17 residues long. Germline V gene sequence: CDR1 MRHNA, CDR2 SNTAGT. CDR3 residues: CASNRLGREGKKETQYF. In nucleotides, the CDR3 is TGTGCCAGCAACCGACTAGGCCGAGAGGGAAAAAAAGAGACCCAGTACTTC.

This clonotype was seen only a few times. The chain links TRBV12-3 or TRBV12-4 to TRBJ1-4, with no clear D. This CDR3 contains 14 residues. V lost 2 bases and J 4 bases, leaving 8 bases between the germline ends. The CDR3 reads CASSLSVGNEKLFF. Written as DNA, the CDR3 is TGTGCCAGCAGTTTAAGTGTGGGTAATGAAAAACTGTTTTTT.

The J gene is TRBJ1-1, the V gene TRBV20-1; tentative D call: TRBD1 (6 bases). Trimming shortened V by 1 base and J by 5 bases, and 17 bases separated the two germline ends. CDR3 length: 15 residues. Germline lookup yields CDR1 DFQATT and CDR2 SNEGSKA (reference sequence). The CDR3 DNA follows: TGCAGTGCTAGAGCTAGGGGGGGAACAGGTACTGAAGCTTTCTTT. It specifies CSARARGGTGTEAFF.

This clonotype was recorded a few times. The CDR3 DNA sequence: TGTGCCAGCAGCCCCACAGCCGTTCCAGCGAGTGAGCAGTTCTTC. Translation: CASSPTAVPASEQFF. The chain has TRBV7-3 and TRBJ2-1; no clear D. The germline gives CDR1 SGHTA, CDR2 FQGTGA. The CDR3 covers 15 residues. V dropped 5 bases and J dropped 9 bases, with 20 bases sitting between them.

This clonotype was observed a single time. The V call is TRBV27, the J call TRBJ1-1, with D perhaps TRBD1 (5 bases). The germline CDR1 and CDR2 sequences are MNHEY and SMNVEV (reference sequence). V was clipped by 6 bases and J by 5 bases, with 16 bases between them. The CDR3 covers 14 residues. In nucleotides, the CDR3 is TGTGCCAGCAGCCTCGGAGGGGCGAAGACTGAAGCTTTCTTT. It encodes CASSLGGAKTEAFF.

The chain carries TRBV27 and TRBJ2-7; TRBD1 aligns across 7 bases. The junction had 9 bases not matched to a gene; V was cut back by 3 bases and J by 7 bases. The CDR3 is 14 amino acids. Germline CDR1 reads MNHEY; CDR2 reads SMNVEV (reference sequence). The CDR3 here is CASSFGQGVREQYF. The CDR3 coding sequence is TGTGCCAGCAGTTTTGGCCAGGGGGTGAGGGAGCAGTACTTC.

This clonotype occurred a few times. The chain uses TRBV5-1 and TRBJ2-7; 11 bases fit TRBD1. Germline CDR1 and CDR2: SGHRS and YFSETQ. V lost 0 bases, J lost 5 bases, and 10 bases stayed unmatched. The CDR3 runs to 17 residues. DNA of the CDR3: TGCGCCAGCAGCTTGGGTCCCCAGCGGACAGGGGGCAACGAGCAGTACTTC. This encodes CASSLGPQRTGGNEQYF.

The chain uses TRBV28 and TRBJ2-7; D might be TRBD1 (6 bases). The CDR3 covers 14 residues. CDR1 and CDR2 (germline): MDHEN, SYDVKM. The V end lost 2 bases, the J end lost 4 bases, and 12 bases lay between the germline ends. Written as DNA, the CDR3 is TGTGCCAGCAGTTTAAACAGGGTGATTTACGAGCAGTACTTC. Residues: CASSLNRVIYEQYF.

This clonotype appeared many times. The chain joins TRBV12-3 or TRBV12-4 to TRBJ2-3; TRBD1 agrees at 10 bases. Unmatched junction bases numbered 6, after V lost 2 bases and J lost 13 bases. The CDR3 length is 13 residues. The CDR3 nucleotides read TGTGCCAGCAGTTTACCGGGACAGGGGCTGGAGTATTTT. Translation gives CASSLPGQGLEYF.

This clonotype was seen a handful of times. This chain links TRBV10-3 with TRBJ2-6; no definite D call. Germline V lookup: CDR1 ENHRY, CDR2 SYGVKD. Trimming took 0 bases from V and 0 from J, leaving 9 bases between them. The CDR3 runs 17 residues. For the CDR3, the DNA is TGTGCCATCAGTGAGTCGGGTCAGTTCTCTGGGGCCAACGTCCTGACTTTC. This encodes CAISESGQFSGANVLTF.

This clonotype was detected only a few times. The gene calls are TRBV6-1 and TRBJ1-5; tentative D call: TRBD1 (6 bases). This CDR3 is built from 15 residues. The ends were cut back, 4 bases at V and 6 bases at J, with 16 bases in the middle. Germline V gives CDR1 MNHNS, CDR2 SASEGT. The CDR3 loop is CASSVQQGSAQPQHF. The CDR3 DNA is TGTGCCAGCAGTGTACAACAGGGTTCAGCTCAGCCCCAGCATTTT.

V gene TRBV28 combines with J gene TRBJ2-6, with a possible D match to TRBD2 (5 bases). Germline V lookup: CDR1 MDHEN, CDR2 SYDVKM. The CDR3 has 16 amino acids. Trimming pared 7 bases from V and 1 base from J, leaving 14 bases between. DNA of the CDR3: TGTGCCAGCACCCCTGGGGAGTTATCTGGGGCCAACGTCCTGACTTTC. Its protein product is CASTPGELSGANVLTF.

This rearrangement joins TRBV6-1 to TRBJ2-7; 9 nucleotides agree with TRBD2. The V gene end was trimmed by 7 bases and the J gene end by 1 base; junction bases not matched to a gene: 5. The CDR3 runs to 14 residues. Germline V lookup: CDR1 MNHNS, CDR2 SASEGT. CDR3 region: CASKGSGGSYEQYV. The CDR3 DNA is TGTGCCAGCAAGGGTAGCGGGGGTTCCTACGAGCAGTACGTC.

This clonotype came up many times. CDR3 coding DNA: TGTGCCAGCAGTGGGGCCGGAGGGTCCTACGAGCAGTACTTC. It yields the protein CASSGAGGSYEQYF. This sequence joins TRBV28 and TRBJ2-7, with D tentatively TRBD2 (6 bases). This CDR3 region has 14 residues. Trimming took 5 bases from V and 1 from J, leaving 12 bases between them. Germline V gives CDR1 MDHEN, CDR2 SYDVKM.

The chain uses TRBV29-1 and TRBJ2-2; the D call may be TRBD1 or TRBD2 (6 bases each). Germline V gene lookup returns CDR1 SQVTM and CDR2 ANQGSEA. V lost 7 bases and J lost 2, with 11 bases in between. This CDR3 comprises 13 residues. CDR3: CSGGAENTGELFF. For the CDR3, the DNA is TGCAGCGGGGGGGCAGAAAACACCGGGGAGCTGTTTTTT.

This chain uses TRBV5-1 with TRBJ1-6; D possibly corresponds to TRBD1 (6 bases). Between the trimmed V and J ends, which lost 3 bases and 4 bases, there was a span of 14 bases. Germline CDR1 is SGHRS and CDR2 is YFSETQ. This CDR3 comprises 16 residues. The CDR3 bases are TGCGCCAGCAGCTCGGGGGGGGCGGAATATAATTCACCCCTCCACTTT. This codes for CASSSGGAEYNSPLHF.

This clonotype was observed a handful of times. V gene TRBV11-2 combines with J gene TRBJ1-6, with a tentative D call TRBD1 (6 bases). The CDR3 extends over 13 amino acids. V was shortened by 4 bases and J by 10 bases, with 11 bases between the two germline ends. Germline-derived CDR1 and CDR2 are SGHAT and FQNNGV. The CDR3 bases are TGTGCCAGCAGCTCCCTGGGGGGCTCACCCCTCCACTTT. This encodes CASSSLGGSPLHF.